This T cell receptor (beta chain) was captured in a study of Graves' ophthalmopathy and Graves' hyperthyroidism. The V gene's germline CDR1 is SGHDN and CDR2 FVKESK. Germline trimming cut 3 bases from V and 4 bases from J; bases unmatched to any gene: 3. CDR3 length: 14 residues. Amplified material comprised TCR beta CDR3 regions derived from RNA transcripts. The workflow started with a first-round RT-PCR run with HTBI primers and then moved on to a second-round multiplex PCR. TCRdb passed the multiplex PCR reads through MiXCR, listing each CDR3 protein once. The sample lists about 420,000 distinct CDR3 sequences; under 25% were seen once. Hyperthyroidism is called stable when no ophthalmopathy develops within 18 months of follow-up.

This receptor was identified in a woman between 18 and 29 years old with stable Graves' hyperthyroidism. Input material: peripheral blood. The J gene is TRBJ2-5, the V gene TRBV14, with 9 nucleotides matching TRBD1. In DNA, the CDR3 is TGTGCCAGCAGCCACAGACAGGGGGGAGAGACCCAGTACTTC. This codes for CASSHRQGGETQYF.